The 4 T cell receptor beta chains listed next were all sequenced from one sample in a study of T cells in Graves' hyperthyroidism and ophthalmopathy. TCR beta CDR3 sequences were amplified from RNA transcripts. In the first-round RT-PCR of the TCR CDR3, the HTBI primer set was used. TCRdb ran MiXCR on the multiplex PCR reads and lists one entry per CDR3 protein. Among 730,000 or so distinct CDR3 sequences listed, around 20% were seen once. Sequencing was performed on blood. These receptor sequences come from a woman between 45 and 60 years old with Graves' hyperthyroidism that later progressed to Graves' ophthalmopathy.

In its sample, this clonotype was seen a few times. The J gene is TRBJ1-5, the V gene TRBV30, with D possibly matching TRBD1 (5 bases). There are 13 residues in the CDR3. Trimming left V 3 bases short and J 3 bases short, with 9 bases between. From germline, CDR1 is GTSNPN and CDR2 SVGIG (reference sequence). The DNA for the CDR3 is TGTGCCTGGAGACAGGACGCCAATCAGCCCCAGCATTTT. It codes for CAWRQDANQPQHF.

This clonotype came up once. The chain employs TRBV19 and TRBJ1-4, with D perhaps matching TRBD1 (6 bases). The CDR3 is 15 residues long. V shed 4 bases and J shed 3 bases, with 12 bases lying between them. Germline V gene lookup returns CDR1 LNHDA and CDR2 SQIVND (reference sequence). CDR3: CASSNQGSANEKLFF. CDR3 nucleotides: TGTGCCAGTAGTAATCAGGGGTCGGCTAATGAAAAACTGTTTTTT.

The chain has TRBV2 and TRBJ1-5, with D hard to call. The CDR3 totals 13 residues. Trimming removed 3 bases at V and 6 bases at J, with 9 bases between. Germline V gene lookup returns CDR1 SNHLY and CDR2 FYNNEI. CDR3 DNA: TGTGCCAGCAGTGATATGTATGGTCAGCCCCAGCATTTT. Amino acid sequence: CASSDMYGQPQHF.

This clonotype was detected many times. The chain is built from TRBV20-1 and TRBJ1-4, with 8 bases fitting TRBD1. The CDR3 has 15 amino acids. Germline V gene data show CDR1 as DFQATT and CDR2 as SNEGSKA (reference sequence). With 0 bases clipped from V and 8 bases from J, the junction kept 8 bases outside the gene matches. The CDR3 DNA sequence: TGCAGTGCTAGAGACCCCCGGACAGGGACGGAAAAACTGTTTTTT. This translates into CSARDPRTGTEKLFF.